These 14 T cell receptor beta chains were all obtained from the same sample, sequenced in a study of blood T cell repertoires in COVID-19. The data were produced by immunoSEQ multiplex PCR, yet TCRdb's version contains in-frame clones alone and is incomplete. The sample yields about 120,000 clones, around 79% seen once. The sample comprised peripheral blood. The receptors shown here come from a man aged 65 to 79 with acute or convalescent COVID-19.

V usage is TRBV6-5 and J usage is TRBJ1-1, with D maybe TRBD1 (6 bases). Deletions cut 4 bases from V and 4 bases from J, with 13 bases between. Per the germline V gene, CDR1 is MNHEY and CDR2 is SVGAGI. The CDR3 is 14 amino acids. The CDR3 DNA sequence: TGTGCCAGCAGTTCCGCACAGGGTGCCACTGAAGCTTTCTTT. This gives the protein CASSSAQGATEAFF.

The J gene is TRBJ2-2, the V gene TRBV3-1 (or the pseudogene TRBV3-2); TRBD2 agrees at 12 bases. The CDR3 contains 18 residues. The trim removed 1 base at V and 7 bases at J, leaving 10 bases unmatched. Germline V CDR1 and CDR2: LGHDT, YNNKEL (reference sequence). In DNA form, the CDR3 reads TGTGCCAGCAGCCAAGTGGCCCTAGCGGGGGGGCGTGGCGGGGAGCTGTTTTTT. This sequence encodes CASSQVALAGGRGGELFF.

V gene TRBV2 combines with J gene TRBJ2-3; 7 bases map to TRBD2. The V gene's germline CDR1 is SNHLY and CDR2 FYNNEI. The CDR3 is 15 amino acids. J lost 3 bases, V lost 7 bases, and 10 bases had no gene match. CDR3 sequence: CASKPTGGGTDTQYF. CDR3 in DNA: TGTGCCAGCAAACCTACCGGGGGAGGGACAGATACGCAGTATTTT.

The rearrangement uses TRBV5-1 and TRBJ1-6; 7 nucleotides match TRBD1. The CDR3 is 16 residues long. Germline lookup yields CDR1 SGHRS and CDR2 YFSETQ. The V gene end was trimmed by 5 bases and the J gene end by 8 bases; junction bases not matched to a gene: 13. CDR3 sequence reads: CASRSTGALGDSPLHF. The CDR3 bases are TGCGCCAGCAGATCCACAGGGGCTTTGGGGGATTCACCCCTCCACTTT. Filled out from reference TRBV5-1 and TRBJ1-6, the complete variable domain reads KAGVTQTPRYLIKTRGQQVTLSCSPISGHRSVSWYQQTPGQGLQFLFEYFSETQRNKGNFPGRFSGRQFSNSRSEMNVSTLELGDSALYLCASRSTGALGDSPLHFGNGTRLTVT.

The chain recombines TRBV7-2 with TRBJ2-1; tentative D call: TRBD2 (7 bases). The V and J ends lost 6 bases and 0 bases respectively, with 12 bases between them. The germline V gene encodes CDR1 SGHTA and CDR2 FQGNSA. This CDR3 contains 15 residues. CDR3 in DNA: TGTGCCAGCAGACCGGGGGGCTCCTCCTACAATGAGCAGTTCTTC. It is translated as CASRPGGSSYNEQFF.

The rearrangement joins TRBV4-2 to TRBJ1-2; TRBD1 matches 7 bases. The germline V gene encodes CDR1 LGHNA and CDR2 YNFKEQ. This CDR3 region has 17 residues. J lost 0 bases, V lost 0 bases, and 7 bases had no gene match. CDR3 in amino acids: CASSQDFGQEANYGYTF. In DNA, the CDR3 is TGTGCCAGCAGCCAAGATTTCGGACAGGAGGCTAACTATGGCTACACCTTC.

The V gene is TRBV19, the J gene TRBJ1-5; 7 bases are a match to TRBD1. This CDR3 region has 15 residues. Looked up from germline, CDR1 is LNHDA and CDR2 is SQIVND (reference sequence). V shed 5 bases, J shed 4 bases, and the junction held 8 bases outside the gene matches. The CDR3 DNA reads as TGTGCCAGTAGTGCTACAGGGGTCGTTAATCAGCCCCAGCATTTT. As protein: CASSATGVVNQPQHF.

The table lists this clone with a few counts. The genes are TRBV7-9 and TRBJ1-3; D gene uncertain. This CDR3 region has 11 residues. CDR1 and CDR2 (germline): SEHNR, FQNEAQ (reference sequence). DNA of the CDR3: TGTGCTCTCCGCTCTGGAAACACCATATATTTT. Translation: CALRSGNTIYF.

As DNA, the CDR3 is TGTGCCAGCAGCTTAATCTCCCGGACAGTGAACACCGGGGAGCTGTTTTTT. Its protein product is CASSLISRTVNTGELFF. This chain joins TRBV11-3 and TRBJ2-2; D may be TRBD1 (6 bases). This CDR3 is built from 17 residues. Germline lookup yields CDR1 SGHNT and CDR2 YENEEA. Trimming took off 2 bases at V and 1 base at J, with 14 bases between the two ends.

This clone occurred a few times. The gene calls are TRBV30 and TRBJ1-6, with 8 bases that match TRBD1. This CDR3 comprises 14 residues. V dropped 4 bases and J dropped 7; count of bases not matched to a gene: 6. Germline CDR1 GTSNPN, CDR2 SVGIG (reference sequence). DNA for the CDR3: TGTGCCTGGACTCAGGGGGCGGCAAATTCACCCCTCCACTTT. It encodes CAWTQGAANSPLHF.

The CDR3 protein is CASSIQQGSGEQFF. The CDR3 region has the DNA TGTGCCAGCTCAATTCAGCAGGGATCGGGTGAGCAGTTCTTC. V usage is TRBV18 and J usage is TRBJ2-1; D possibly corresponds to TRBD1 (5 bases). Trimming shortened V by 5 bases and J by 9 bases, and 17 bases separated the two germline ends. The germline gives CDR1 KGHSH, CDR2 LQKENI. This CDR3 has 14 amino acids. Using reference TRBV18 and TRBJ2-1 for the parts outside the CDR3, the full variable domain is NAGVMQNPRHLVRRRGQEARLRCSPMKGHSHVYWYRQLPEEGLKFMVYLQKENIIDESGMPKERFSAEFPKEGPSILRIQQVVRGDSAAYFCASSIQQGSGEQFFGPGTRLTVL.

This clone was seen a few times. The CDR3 DNA follows: TGTGCCAGCAGGCTAAATAATTCACCCCTCCACTTT. Its translation: CASRLNNSPLHF. V gene TRBV6-5 combines with J gene TRBJ1-6, with D uncertain. The CDR3 is 12 residues long. Trimming shortened V by 6 bases and J by 5 bases, and 5 bases separated the two germline ends. Looked up from germline, CDR1 is MNHEY and CDR2 is SVGAGI.

This chain joins TRBV5-4 and TRBJ2-3, with 12 bases lining up with TRBD2. Germline V gives CDR1 SGHNT, CDR2 YYREEE (reference sequence). V shed 4 bases and J 7 bases; nucleotides not matched to a gene: 7. This CDR3 is built from 15 residues. The CDR3 DNA reads TGTGCCAGCAGCCTCCTAGCGGGGGGGCGAAATACGCAGTATTTT. Translation gives CASSLLAGGRNTQYF.

The rearrangement joins TRBV7-2 to TRBJ2-1; 8 bases align to TRBD1. The J segment lost 4 bases and the V segment lost 4 bases, leaving 0 bases of the junction unmatched. The CDR3 has 13 amino acids. Germline V lookup: CDR1 SGHTA, CDR2 FQGNSA. CDR3 protein: CASSWTGYNEQFF. The DNA of the CDR3 is TGTGCCAGCAGCTGGACAGGGTACAATGAGCAGTTCTTC.